The 24 T cell receptor beta chains below come from one sample, sequenced in a study of neoadjuvant anti-PD-1 for oral cavity cancer. Only in-frame clones appear in the TCRdb table, and some are missing; sequencing was by immunoSEQ multiplex PCR. The table records fewer than 20,000 clones, about three fifths of them present only once. This sample comprised PBMCs, obtained before nivolumab (anti-PD-1) treatment. The origin of the receptors is a person between 35 and 79 years old with oral cavity squamous cell carcinoma.

This clone has just a few counts. As DNA, the CDR3 is TGTGCCAGCAGTTTCCAACAGGGGAGGAGCACTGAAGCTTTCTTT. Protein sequence: CASSFQQGRSTEAFF. This chain links TRBV6-5 with TRBJ1-1; 7 bases line up with TRBD1. Germline CDR1 and CDR2: MNHEY and SVGAGI. The ends lost 4 bases at V and 4 bases at J; junction bases unmatched: 9. The CDR3 spans 15 residues.

The V gene is TRBV6-1, the J gene TRBJ2-7; no reliable D call. Trimming left V 3 bases short and J 1 base short, with 10 bases between. Per the germline V gene, CDR1 is MNHNS and CDR2 is SASEGT. There are 14 residues in the CDR3. The CDR3 nucleotides are TGTGCCAGCAGTGACAGCCCCGAATCCTACGAGCAGTACTTC. This encodes CASSDSPESYEQYF.

This clone was recorded a few times. V and J are TRBV28 and TRBJ1-3; D perhaps matches TRBD1 (5 bases). CDR3 length: 13 amino acids. Between the trimmed V and J ends, which lost 7 bases and 2 bases, there was a span of 9 bases. Germline CDR1 reads MDHEN; CDR2 reads SYDVKM. Here the CDR3 reads CASMRGTGNTIYF. Written as DNA, the CDR3 is TGTGCCAGCATGAGGGGTACTGGAAACACCATATATTTT.

The V call is TRBV6-5, the J call TRBJ1-3; no clear D. Trimming removed 1 base from V and 4 bases from J, with 8 bases in between. The germline V gene has CDR1 MNHEY and CDR2 SVGAGI. The CDR3 extends over 14 amino acids. CDR3 sequence reads: CASSYLGYGNTIYF. Here the CDR3 DNA reads TGTGCCAGCAGTTACTTGGGTTACGGAAACACCATATATTTT.

This chain's CDR3 is CASSLDGTRYEQYF. CDR3 bases: TGTGCCAGCAGCTTAGATGGGACCCGCTACGAGCAGTACTTC. The rearrangement joins TRBV7-9 to TRBJ2-7; either TRBD1 or TRBD2 may fit D (5 bases each). This CDR3 is built from 14 residues. Germline CDR1 and CDR2: SEHNR and FQNEAQ (reference sequence). V shed 1 base and J shed 3 bases, with 10 bases lying between them.

The V call is TRBV5-6, the J call TRBJ2-5, with a weak D call TRBD1 (5 bases). The V gene's germline CDR1 is SGHDT and CDR2 YYEEEE. CDR3 size: 15 residues. Trimming removed 3 bases at V and 2 bases at J, with 14 bases between. The CDR3 region is CASSSVAGLQETQYF. Written as DNA, the CDR3 is TGTGCCAGCAGCTCCGTCGCAGGGTTGCAAGAGACCCAGTACTTC.

V is TRBV2 and J is TRBJ1-2; D is perhaps TRBD1 (6 bases). The CDR3 consists of 13 residues. Germline CDR1 SNHLY, CDR2 FYNNEI. V lost 7 bases and J 2 bases, leaving 11 bases between the germline ends. Written as DNA, the CDR3 is TGTGCCAGCATCCCGGACAGCAACTATGGCTACACCTTC. Its protein is CASIPDSNYGYTF.

This chain connects TRBV6-4 to TRBJ2-2; D is ambiguous. CDR1 and CDR2 (germline): MRHNA, SNTAGT. CDR3 length: 13 amino acids. With 2 bases removed from V and 3 bases from J, the gap between germline ends came to 4 bases. The CDR3 is CASSDRDTGELFF. The CDR3 DNA reads as TGTGCCAGCAGTGACAGGGACACCGGGGAGCTGTTTTTT.

V usage is TRBV30 and J usage is TRBJ1-2; D may be TRBD1 (5 bases). Trimming shortened V by 3 bases and J by 3 bases, and 8 bases separated the two germline ends. CDR1 GTSNPN and CDR2 SVGIG come from the germline V gene (reference sequence). This CDR3 is built from 12 residues. As DNA, the CDR3 is TGTGCCTGGAGCAAAGGGGACTATGGCTACACCTTC. Protein product: CAWSKGDYGYTF.

This clone was seen only a few times. This chain connects TRBV27 to TRBJ2-7; TRBD2 matches at 10 bases. From germline, CDR1 is MNHEY and CDR2 SMNVEV (reference sequence). This CDR3 comprises 15 residues. The V and J ends lost 1 base and 5 bases, in that order; junction bases with no gene match: 5. The CDR3 loop reads CASSLWTSGQHEQYF. Here the CDR3 DNA reads TGTGCCAGCAGTTTATGGACTAGCGGCCAACACGAGCAGTACTTC.

CDR3 in DNA: TGTGCCAGTAGTGCGGGACTAGCGGGAGCCTACAATGAGCAGTTCTTC. Translation gives CASSAGLAGAYNEQFF. V usage is TRBV19 and J usage is TRBJ2-1, with 14 bases matching TRBD2. Trimming at V came to 5 bases and at J to 2 bases, leaving 2 bases not matched to a gene. The CDR3 consists of 16 residues. Germline CDR1 LNHDA, CDR2 SQIVND (reference sequence).

This chain links TRBV27 with TRBJ1-2; D may be TRBD1 (5 bases). The CDR3 runs 13 residues. Trimming took off 3 bases at V and 2 bases at J, with 7 bases between the two ends. Germline CDR1 MNHEY, CDR2 SMNVEV (reference sequence). CDR3 residues: CASSLDKNYGYTF. The CDR3 nucleotides read TGTGCCAGCAGTTTGGACAAGAACTATGGCTACACCTTC.

V gene TRBV6-1 combines with J gene TRBJ2-3, with 8 nucleotides matching TRBD1. CDR1 is MNHNS, CDR2 SASEGT, per germline. The CDR3 contains 14 residues. The ends lost 7 bases at V and 1 base at J; junction bases unmatched: 4. This chain's CDR3 is CASTLGQGTDTQYF. CDR3 coding DNA: TGTGCCAGCACCCTGGGACAGGGCACAGATACGCAGTATTTT.

The chain joins TRBV19 to TRBJ2-7, with D hard to call. CDR1 is LNHDA and CDR2 is SQIVND in the germline V gene (reference sequence). V was trimmed by 1 base and J by 3 bases, leaving 10 bases between them. CDR3 length equals 14 residues. The DNA of the CDR3 is TGTGCCAGTAGTATAGCGGTGGATGGCTACGAGCAGTACTTC. Amino acids: CASSIAVDGYEQYF.

V gene TRBV5-1 combines with J gene TRBJ1-2; 9 nucleotides agree with TRBD1. CDR3 length equals 16 residues. CDR1 SGHRS and CDR2 YFSETQ come from the germline V gene. J gave up 7 bases and V 4 bases, and 14 bases lay outside the gene matches. The CDR3 here is CASSLEGDRADGGYTF. CDR3 nucleotide sequence: TGCGCCAGCAGCCTCGAAGGGGACAGGGCTGATGGTGGCTACACCTTC.

The rearrangement joins TRBV27 to TRBJ1-2; D remains ambiguous. This CDR3 is 15 amino acids long. V lost 1 base to trimming and J lost 1 base, with 10 bases between them. CDR1 is MNHEY, CDR2 SMNVEV, per germline (reference sequence). CDR3 DNA sequence: TGTGCCAGCAGTTTATTTCGGGGAGGTAACTATGGCTACACCTTC. Its translation is CASSLFRGGNYGYTF.

This clone was found once. CDR3 protein: CASSLDGPRGSYNEQFF. DNA of the CDR3: TGTGCCAGCAGCTTAGATGGACCCCGAGGATCCTACAATGAGCAGTTCTTC. The V and J genes are TRBV7-9 and TRBJ2-1, with no clear D. CDR1 and CDR2 (germline): SEHNR, FQNEAQ (reference sequence). Trimming stripped 1 base from V and 1 base from J, with 14 bases between. The CDR3 loop spans 17 amino acids.

V gene TRBV13 combines with J gene TRBJ2-1; 15 nucleotides match TRBD2. CDR1 and CDR2 (germline): PRHDT, FYEKMQ (reference sequence). The CDR3 runs 17 residues. Unmatched junction bases numbered 11, after V lost 8 bases and J lost 6 bases. CDR3 in amino acids: CASYSTGTSGRTNEQFF. CDR3 DNA: TGTGCCAGCTACTCCACCGGGACTAGCGGGAGGACCAATGAGCAGTTCTTC. The whole variable domain, filled in from reference TRBV13 and TRBJ2-1, reads AAGVIQSPRHLIKEKRETATLKCYPIPRHDTVYWYQQGPGQDPQFLISFYEKMQSDKGSIPDRFSAQQFSDYHSELNMSSLELGDSALYFCASYSTGTSGRTNEQFFGPGTRLTVL.

This clone was picked up a small number of times. V usage is TRBV5-1 and J usage is TRBJ2-2; D gene unclear. The CDR3 length is 15 residues. Germline-derived CDR1 and CDR2 are SGHRS and YFSETQ. Trimming pared 7 bases from V and 1 base from J, leaving 14 bases between. The CDR3, as DNA: TGCGCCAGCGCCCCAGGATTTTTGAACACCGGGGAGCTGTTTTTT. This gives the protein CASAPGFLNTGELFF.

CDR3: CAISEGQTLLGDTQYF. The CDR3 coding sequence is TGTGCCATCAGTGAGGGGCAGACACTACTCGGCGATACGCAGTATTTT. The chain employs TRBV10-3 and TRBJ2-3; D call uncertain. Trimming cost V 2 bases and J 6 bases, with 18 bases left between them. The germline CDR1 and CDR2 sequences are ENHRY and SYGVKD. The length of the CDR3 is 16 residues.

The genes are TRBV6-5 and TRBJ2-5; the D is unclear. Germline V lookup: CDR1 MNHEY, CDR2 SVGAGI. The CDR3 is 12 amino acids. Trimming shortened V by 7 bases and J by 4 bases, and 10 bases separated the two germline ends. In DNA form, the CDR3 reads TGTGCCAGCATGTTCCGCGGAGAGACCCAGTACTTC. Residues: CASMFRGETQYF.

This chain connects TRBV6-1 to TRBJ1-5, with TRBD1 as a possible D gene (5 bases). Germline CDR1 reads MNHNS; CDR2 reads SASEGT. The V end lost 6 bases, the J end lost 0 bases, and 12 bases lay between the germline ends. CDR3 length: 15 residues. The CDR3 loop is CASRDTSYSNQPQHF. The CDR3 nucleotides are TGTGCCAGCAGGGACACCAGCTATAGCAATCAGCCCCAGCATTTT.

The gene calls are TRBV30 and TRBJ1-5; no clear D. The CDR3 has 14 amino acids. In germline, CDR1 is GTSNPN, CDR2 SVGIG (reference sequence). Trimming removed 0 bases at V and 2 bases at J, with 8 bases between. The DNA of the CDR3 is TGTGCCTGGAGTGTGGGAACAGGCAATCAGCCCCAGCATTTT. Its translation is CAWSVGTGNQPQHF.

This chain uses TRBV10-2 with TRBJ1-5, with 7 bases matching TRBD1. This CDR3 is built from 13 residues. Germline values: CDR1 WSHSY, CDR2 SAAADI. V shed 6 bases and J 3 bases; nucleotides not matched to a gene: 2. The DNA for the CDR3 is TGCGCCAGCAGAGGACAGGCCAATCAGCCCCAGCATTTT. Amino acids: CASRGQANQPQHF.